The next 20 T cell receptor beta chains were all read from a single sample in a study of TIL therapy for anti-PD-1-resistant metastatic lung cancer. The time point here: pre-treatment sample, taken before nivolumab and TIL therapy. Pleural nodules or supraclavicular lymph nodes made up most of the excised metastases sampled. Sequencing used immunoSEQ v3. The data were produced by immunoSEQ multiplex PCR, yet TCRdb's version contains in-frame clones alone and is incomplete. The data show 50,000 or so clones, 71% seen once. The specimen comprised tumor tissue, sampled at baseline. Source of these receptors: a person between 25 and 79 years old with non-small cell lung cancer.

The CDR3 protein is CASSFGTANNEQFF. The CDR3 region has the DNA TGTGCCAGCAGTTTCGGGACAGCCAACAATGAGCAGTTCTTC. This chain joins TRBV27 and TRBJ2-1; 7 bases align to TRBD1. Germline CDR1 reads MNHEY; CDR2 reads SMNVEV (reference sequence). V gave up 3 bases and J gave up 5 bases; unmatched junction bases: 4. The CDR3 spans 14 residues.

The chain combines TRBV5-1 with TRBJ2-3; D may be TRBD1 or TRBD2 (6 bases each). The CDR3 loop spans 14 amino acids. Trimming took 3 bases from V and 3 from J, leaving 11 bases between them. Germline CDR1 and CDR2: SGHRS and YFSETQ. The CDR3 coding sequence is TGCGCCAGCAGCTCACTAGGGGGGACAGATACGCAGTATTTT. This encodes CASSSLGGTDTQYF.

V and J are TRBV5-1 and TRBJ1-2; D gene unclear. Between the trimmed V and J ends, which lost 4 bases and 2 bases, there was a span of 12 bases. Germline V lookup: CDR1 SGHRS, CDR2 YFSETQ. This CDR3 is built from 14 residues. This CDR3 reads CASSKDGLNYGYTF. For the CDR3, the DNA is TGCGCCAGCAGCAAAGACGGGCTAAACTATGGCTACACCTTC.

The chain recombines TRBV19 with TRBJ2-1; D may be TRBD2 (6 bases). Germline CDR1 reads LNHDA; CDR2 reads SQIVND (reference sequence). The length of the CDR3 is 14 residues. V was clipped by 1 base and J by 8 bases, with 12 bases between them. CDR3: CASSIAWEVYEQFF. CDR3 bases: TGTGCCAGTAGTATAGCCTGGGAGGTCTATGAGCAGTTCTTC.

By share, this clone counts as medium-sized. This sequence joins TRBV5-1 and TRBJ1-2; a weak D match, TRBD1 (6 bases). With 0 bases removed from V and 1 base from J, the gap between germline ends came to 7 bases. This CDR3 has 14 amino acids. Germline CDR1 SGHRS, CDR2 YFSETQ. The CDR3 region has the DNA TGCGCCAGCAGCTTGGGACAGGATAACTATGGCTACACCTTC. Amino acids: CASSLGQDNYGYTF.

As DNA, the CDR3 is TGTGCCTGGAGTGTACGTGGCCATCAACCTCAGGAGCAGTACTTC. Amino acid sequence: CAWSVRGHQPQEQYF. The chain recombines TRBV30 with TRBJ2-7; no clear D. Germline CDR1 GTSNPN, CDR2 SVGIG (reference sequence). The V and J ends lost 0 bases and 7 bases respectively, with 19 bases between them. The CDR3 is 15 amino acids.

This clone was counted once. The chain combines TRBV30 with TRBJ2-6, with 8 bases matching TRBD1. Germline V lookup: CDR1 GTSNPN, CDR2 SVGIG (reference sequence). The CDR3 sequence is 16 residues long. V lost 4 bases, J lost 0 bases, and 5 bases stayed unmatched. CDR3 sequence: CAWTRTGLSGANVLTF. In nucleotides, the CDR3 is TGTGCCTGGACTCGGACAGGGCTCTCTGGGGCCAACGTCCTGACTTTC. Full variable domain (rest looked up from reference TRBV30 and TRBJ2-6): SQTIHQWPATLVQPVGSPLSLECTVEGTSNPNLYWYRQAAGRGLQLLFYSVGIGQISSEVPQNLSASRPQDRQFILSSKKLLLSDSGFYLCAWTRTGLSGANVLTFGAGSRLTVL.

The sample holds one count of this clone. CDR3 amino acids: CASSLSRRLAIGTGELFF. DNA of the CDR3: TGTGCCAGCAGTTTATCAAGGCGGCTAGCGATCGGCACCGGGGAGCTGTTTTTT. This chain joins TRBV27 and TRBJ2-2; weak D call: TRBD2 (6 bases). Germline V gene sequence: CDR1 MNHEY, CDR2 SMNVEV (reference sequence). CDR3 length: 18 amino acids. Between the trimmed V and J ends, which lost 0 bases and 4 bases, there was a span of 18 bases.

J is TRBJ2-2 and V is TRBV5-1; no definite D call. The germline V gene encodes CDR1 SGHRS and CDR2 YFSETQ. The CDR3 spans 15 residues. With 1 base removed from V and 3 bases from J, the gap between germline ends came to 10 bases. The DNA for the CDR3 is TGCGCCAGCAGCTTGCTTGGAGATTACACCGGGGAGCTGTTTTTT. Translated: CASSLLGDYTGELFF.

This clone turned up a few times. In DNA form, the CDR3 reads TGTGCCAGTAGTCCTTCGGGGGGCTCCACTGAAGCTTTCTTT. Translated, it gives CASSPSGGSTEAFF. The chain combines TRBV19 with TRBJ1-1, with D tentatively TRBD1 (6 bases). CDR3 length: 14 residues. CDR1 LNHDA and CDR2 SQIVND come from the germline V gene (reference sequence). The V and J ends lost 5 bases and 4 bases respectively, with 14 bases between them. Looking up the rest from reference TRBV19 and TRBJ1-1 gives the full variable domain: DGGITQSPKYLFRKEGQNVTLSCEQNLNHDAMYWYRQDPGQGLRLIYYSQIVNDFQKGDIAEGYSVSREKKESFPLTVTSAQKNPTAFYLCASSPSGGSTEAFFGQGTRLTVV.

V and J are TRBV7-2 and TRBJ1-1, with unresolved D. Germline CDR1 reads SGHTA; CDR2 reads FQGNSA. The length of the CDR3 is 14 residues. V was shortened by 0 bases and J by 3 bases, with 8 bases between the two germline ends. The chain's CDR3 is CASSLALRYTEAFF. The CDR3 DNA is TGTGCCAGCAGCTTAGCTTTACGATACACTGAAGCTTTCTTT.

The table lists this clone with many counts. The chain combines TRBV2 with TRBJ1-6; 7 bases align to TRBD1. After removal of 7 bases from V and 7 bases from J, the junction contained 13 bases not matched to a gene. CDR3 size: 16 residues. CDR1 is SNHLY and CDR2 is FYNNEI in the germline V gene. For the CDR3, the DNA is TGTGCCAGCATCTTACAGGGGCAAATTCCCAATTCACCCCTCCACTTT. Amino acid sequence: CASILQGQIPNSPLHF.

This rearrangement joins TRBV19 to TRBJ2-7; TRBD2 matches 10 bases. The J segment lost 0 bases and the V segment lost 4 bases, leaving 3 bases of the junction unmatched. Germline values: CDR1 LNHDA, CDR2 SQIVND (reference sequence). The CDR3 covers 15 residues. The DNA for the CDR3 is TGTGCCAGTAGTACGGGACTAGCGTACTCCTACGAGCAGTACTTC. Protein sequence: CASSTGLAYSYEQYF.

The chain uses TRBV21-1 and TRBJ2-7. TRBV21-1 is listed as a pseudogene. The CDR3 has 15 residues. This CDR3 reads CASSKVRRNSYEQYF. The DNA for the CDR3 is TGTGCCAGCAGCAAAGTGAGACGGAACTCCTACGAGCAGTACTTC.

V usage is TRBV9 and J usage is TRBJ1-2, with D possibly TRBD1 on 6 matching bases. Germline V gene sequence: CDR1 SGDLS, CDR2 YYNGEE. The CDR3 spans 15 residues. V was shortened by 7 bases and J by 4 bases, with 20 bases between the two germline ends. CDR3 DNA: TGTGCCAGCCGACCCCTCTGGGGGGGCGGCTATGGCTACACCTTC. Its translation: CASRPLWGGGYGYTF.

The chain joins TRBV7-2 to TRBJ2-5, with D possibly called TRBD1 or TRBD2 (5 bases each). The CDR3 contains 12 residues. The V end was cut by 6 bases, the J end by 11 bases, with 16 bases between. Germline V gives CDR1 SGHTA, CDR2 FQGNSA. The CDR3 coding sequence is TGTGCCAGCAGATCGGGACCTACGGAGCAGTACTTC. Amino acids: CASRSGPTEQYF. The full variable domain, its missing parts supplied by reference TRBV7-2 and TRBJ2-5, is GAGVSQSPSNKVTEKGKDVELRCDPISGHTALYWYRQSLGQGLEFLIYFQGNSAPDKSGLPSDRFSAERTGGSVSTLTIQRTQQEDSAVYLCASRSGPTEQYFGPGTRLLVL.

V and J are TRBV2 and TRBJ2-2; 11 nucleotides match TRBD2. This CDR3 comprises 18 residues. Trimming took 4 bases from V and 0 from J; bases not matched to a gene: 7. CDR1 is SNHLY and CDR2 is FYNNEI in the germline V gene. CDR3 region: CASSVLAGGNANTGELFF. CDR3 DNA sequence: TGTGCCAGCAGTGTTCTAGCGGGGGGTAACGCGAACACCGGGGAGCTGTTTTTT.

This clone has a single count. CDR3 protein: CASRLAGLSYEQYF. The CDR3 DNA sequence: TGTGCCAGCAGGCTAGCGGGATTGTCTTACGAGCAGTACTTC. V gene TRBV27 combines with J gene TRBJ2-7; TRBD2 matches at 9 bases. Germline values: CDR1 MNHEY, CDR2 SMNVEV (reference sequence). The CDR3 is 14 residues long. Trimming took 6 bases from V and 4 from J; bases not matched to a gene: 7.

The V and J genes are TRBV6-4 and TRBJ1-5; D call uncertain. The CDR3 spans 15 residues. Germline assignment: CDR1 MRHNA and CDR2 SNTAGT. V lost 7 bases to trimming and J lost 8 bases, with 21 bases between them. CDR3 coding DNA: TGTGCCAGCAACCGGCCGGGGAATAGCGGCGAGCCCCAGCATTTT. Protein product: CASNRPGNSGEPQHF.

The rearrangement links TRBV30 to TRBJ2-3; possible D gene TRBD2, 6 bases. Germline V gives CDR1 GTSNPN, CDR2 SVGIG (reference sequence). This CDR3 contains 13 residues. V gave up 3 bases and J gave up 2 bases, with 9 bases separating them. CDR3 region: CAWRVAATDTQYF. CDR3 coding DNA: TGTGCCTGGAGGGTAGCGGCCACAGATACGCAGTATTTT.